The 14 T cell receptor beta chains listed next were all sequenced from one sample in a study of CD8+ T cells in alopecia areata. Extracted RNA was reverse transcribed, and the resulting cDNA served as sequencing template. TCRdb's copy holds only in-frame clones and misses some; the assay was immunoSEQ multiplex PCR. The data contain about 200,000 clones, 58% of them singletons. Treatment meaning: oral pan-JAK inhibitor, 5-10 mg twice daily. Here the sequenced sample was CD4+ T cells sorted from blood, taken at week 24, from a patient treated with tofacitinib. These receptors all stem from a human donor with alopecia areata.

The chain couples TRBV30 to TRBJ2-5, with 8 bases that match TRBD2. Germline lookup yields CDR1 GTSNPN and CDR2 SVGIG (reference sequence). The J segment lost 7 bases and the V segment lost 3 bases, leaving 10 bases of the junction unmatched. There are 14 residues in the CDR3. As DNA, the CDR3 is TGTGCCTGGAGCATCCGGGGGGGAGCAGGGACCCAGTACTTC. It encodes CAWSIRGGAGTQYF.

V gene TRBV14 combines with J gene TRBJ2-7, with D possibly matching TRBD2 (6 bases). Trimming stripped 0 bases from V and 6 bases from J, with 6 bases between. Looked up from germline, CDR1 is SGHDN and CDR2 is FVKESK. CDR3 size: 12 residues. CDR3 amino acids: CASSQDSGEQYF. The CDR3 DNA reads as TGTGCCAGCAGCCAAGATAGCGGCGAGCAGTACTTC.

CDR3 residues: CASSLDDHQPQHF. The CDR3 DNA sequence: TGTGCCAGCAGCTTGGACGACCATCAGCCCCAGCATTTT. The chain joins TRBV5-4 to TRBJ1-5; D remains unclear. Germline V gives CDR1 SGHNT, CDR2 YYREEE (reference sequence). Trimming cost V 0 bases and J 5 bases, with 6 bases left between them. There are 13 residues in the CDR3.

This clone was found a few times. The V and J genes are TRBV5-6 and TRBJ2-3; weak D call: TRBD2 (6 bases). The germline CDR1 and CDR2 sequences are SGHDT and YYEEEE. Trimming took 2 bases from V and 2 from J, leaving 12 bases between them. This CDR3 comprises 15 residues. CDR3 sequence reads: CASSFPPGLTDTQYF. The CDR3 DNA follows: TGTGCCAGCAGCTTCCCCCCGGGACTCACAGATACGCAGTATTTT.

As to this clone: At the DNA level, this CDR3 is encoded by other sequences in the same sample as well. This chain links TRBV4-1 with TRBJ2-7; 7 nucleotides line up with TRBD2. This CDR3 has 15 residues. V trimming: 3 bases; J trimming: 0 bases; junction bases outside the gene matches: 5. The V gene's germline CDR1 is MGHRA and CDR2 YSYEKL. CDR3 nucleotides: TGCGCCAGCAGCCAGGCGCCTAGCGGCTCCTACGAGCAGTACTTC. Translated: CASSQAPSGSYEQYF.

The CDR3 region is CASSYSGGASGANVLTF. The CDR3 DNA follows: TGTGCCAGCAGCTATAGCGGGGGGGCCTCTGGGGCCAACGTCCTGACTTTC. The gene calls are TRBV5-5 and TRBJ2-6, with TRBD2 matching 11 bases. Germline-derived CDR1 and CDR2 are SGHKS and YYEKEE (reference sequence). The J segment lost 0 bases and the V segment lost 3 bases, leaving 2 bases of the junction unmatched. CDR3 length: 17 amino acids.

CDR3 nucleotide sequence: TGTGCCAGCAGCCAAGAACGGACATTGCTACGAGAGCAGTACTTC. Protein: CASSQERTLLREQYF. This rearrangement joins TRBV14 to TRBJ2-7; tentative D call: TRBD1 (5 bases). Germline V gives CDR1 SGHDN, CDR2 FVKESK. Trimming took 0 bases from V and 7 from J, leaving 16 bases between them. The CDR3 totals 15 residues. Variable domain in full (rest from reference TRBV14 and TRBJ2-7): EAGVTQFPSHSVIEKGQTVTLRCDPISGHDNLYWYRRVMGKEIKFLLHFVKESKQDESGMPNNRFLAERTGGTYSTLKVQPAELEDSGVYFCASSQERTLLREQYFGPGTRLTVT.

The gene calls are TRBV10-3 and TRBJ2-5, with 11 nucleotides matching TRBD1. V lost 5 bases to trimming and J lost 5 bases; unmatched junction nucleotides: 1. The CDR3 is 13 amino acids. The germline CDR1 and CDR2 sequences are ENHRY and SYGVKD. CDR3 protein: CAISRDRGETQYF. The CDR3 nucleotides read TGTGCCATCAGTCGGGACAGGGGGGAGACCCAGTACTTC.

The chain employs TRBV11-2 and TRBJ2-1; D is undetermined. Per germline, CDR1 SGHAT and CDR2 FQNNGV. The CDR3 sequence is 14 residues long. V was trimmed by 0 bases and J by 9 bases, leaving 12 bases between them. The CDR3: CASSLEKLRGEQFF. The CDR3 DNA reads TGTGCCAGCAGCTTAGAGAAGCTACGTGGTGAGCAGTTCTTC.

The chain is built from TRBV5-1 and TRBJ1-1, with 8 bases matching TRBD1. The trim removed 4 bases at V and 5 bases at J, leaving 7 bases unmatched. From germline, CDR1 is SGHRS and CDR2 YFSETQ. CDR3 length: 14 amino acids. The CDR3 DNA is TGCGCCAGCAGCACGGACAGGGCGGGAACTGAAGCTTTCTTT. Its protein product is CASSTDRAGTEAFF. The variable domain in full, completed from reference TRBV5-1 and TRBJ1-1, reads KAGVTQTPRYLIKTRGQQVTLSCSPISGHRSVSWYQQTPGQGLQFLFEYFSETQRNKGNFPGRFSGRQFSNSRSEMNVSTLELGDSALYLCASSTDRAGTEAFFGQGTRLTVV.

The V gene is TRBV20-1, the J gene TRBJ2-5; D is ambiguous. The CDR3 is 10 amino acids. The V and J ends lost 6 bases and 6 bases respectively, with 8 bases between them. Germline V gene lookup returns CDR1 DFQATT and CDR2 SNEGSKA (reference sequence). The CDR3 sequence is CSALSQTQYF. The CDR3 DNA reads as TGCAGTGCACTATCACAGACCCAGTACTTC.

This clone was observed a handful of times. The chain combines TRBV29-1 with TRBJ1-1, with D perhaps TRBD1 (5 bases). The V gene lost 6 bases and the J gene lost 8 bases, with 13 bases spanning the gap. CDR3 length: 11 residues. Per germline, CDR1 SQVTM and CDR2 ANQGSEA. This CDR3 reads CSVRGGYEAFF. The CDR3 DNA reads TGCAGCGTGCGGGGGGGATACGAAGCTTTCTTT.

This chain uses TRBV7-3 with TRBJ2-3, with D unclear. Germline CDR1 SGHTA, CDR2 FQGTGA. CDR3 length equals 13 residues. V was cut by 5 bases and J by 8 bases, with 14 bases left in between. Written as DNA, the CDR3 is TGTGCCAGCAGCATCGACCCGTCCGGTACGCAGTATTTT. It encodes CASSIDPSGTQYF.

The chain recombines TRBV5-4 with TRBJ2-1; TRBD2 matches at 9 bases. The CDR3 loop spans 15 amino acids. The V gene end was trimmed by 0 bases and the J gene end by 3 bases; junction bases not matched to a gene: 1. Germline V lookup: CDR1 SGHNT, CDR2 YYREEE (reference sequence). This CDR3 is CASSLGTSDYNEQFF. For the CDR3, the DNA is TGTGCCAGCAGCTTGGGGACTAGCGACTACAATGAGCAGTTCTTC.